This TCR beta chain was documented in a study of blood T cells in healthy people across ages. Study-level information: Template-switching capture recovered about one barcoded beta molecule per two T cells.

Healthy individuals of Caucasian origin from Russia, aged about 6 to 95, served as donors. Concerning this clonotype itself: No antigen is known for it.

Next came a second PCR, run for about 6 to 12 cycles, which used a sample-barcoded 5' primer along with a J-beta primer mix. Every single cDNA molecule received a tag from a template-switch adaptor with 12 random nucleotides. From the 5' RACE reads, TCRdb called clonotypes with MiXCR, one entry per CDR3 protein. In the table there are around 650,000 distinct CDR3 sequences, about 30% of which are singletons. Germline-derived CDR1 and CDR2 are GTSNPN and SVGIG (reference sequence). Trimming removed 2 bases from V and 5 bases from J; junction bases left unmatched: 6. The CDR3 runs to 14 residues. General observations from the study: Possibly confounding the expanded clonotype changes was the fact that donor CMV status was unknown.

The sample comprised blood. The chain uses TRBV30 and TRBJ2-3; 8 bases are shared with TRBD2. This clonotype originated in a woman aged 80 or over in good health. CDR3 bases: TGTGCCTGGAGTACCAGCGGGGGAAGAGATACGCAGTATTTT. Its protein is CAWSTSGGRDTQYF.